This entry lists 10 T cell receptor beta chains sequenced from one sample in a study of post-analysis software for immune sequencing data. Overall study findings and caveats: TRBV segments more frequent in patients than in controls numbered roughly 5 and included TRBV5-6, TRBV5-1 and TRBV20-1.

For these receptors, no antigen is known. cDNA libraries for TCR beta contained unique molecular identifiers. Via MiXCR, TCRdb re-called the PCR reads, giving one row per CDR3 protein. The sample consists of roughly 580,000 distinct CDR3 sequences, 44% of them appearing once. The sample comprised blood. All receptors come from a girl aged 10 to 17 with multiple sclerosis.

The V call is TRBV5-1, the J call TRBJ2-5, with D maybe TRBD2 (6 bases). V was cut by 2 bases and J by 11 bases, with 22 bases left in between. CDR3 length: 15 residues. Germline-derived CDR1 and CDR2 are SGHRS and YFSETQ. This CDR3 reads CASSLAGTLTGEQYF. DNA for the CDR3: TGCGCCAGCAGCTTAGCCGGGACTCTAACCGGGGAGCAGTACTTC.

The CDR3 nucleotides are TGTGCCAGCAGTGACAGGGGCAGTTCACCCCTCCACTTT. Translating gives CASSDRGSSPLHF. The chain has TRBV6-4 and TRBJ1-6, with a possible D match to TRBD1 (5 bases). The CDR3 is 13 residues long. The V gene lost 2 bases and the J gene lost 9 bases, with 8 bases spanning the gap. Germline V gene sequence: CDR1 MRHNA, CDR2 SNTAGT.

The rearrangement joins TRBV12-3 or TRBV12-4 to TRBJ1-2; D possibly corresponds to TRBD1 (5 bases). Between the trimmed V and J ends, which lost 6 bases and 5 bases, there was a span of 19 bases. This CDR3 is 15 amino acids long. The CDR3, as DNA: TGTGCCAGCAGCCTCCCGGGTCGGGGACTTTATGGCTACACCTTC. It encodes CASSLPGRGLYGYTF.

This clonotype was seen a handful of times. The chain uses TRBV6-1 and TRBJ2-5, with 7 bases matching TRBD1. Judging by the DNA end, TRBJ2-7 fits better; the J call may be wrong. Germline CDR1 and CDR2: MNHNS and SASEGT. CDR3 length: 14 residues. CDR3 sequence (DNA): TGTGCCAGCAGTTGGACAGGCACCCCCTACGAGCAGTACTTC. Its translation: CASSWTGTPYEQYF.

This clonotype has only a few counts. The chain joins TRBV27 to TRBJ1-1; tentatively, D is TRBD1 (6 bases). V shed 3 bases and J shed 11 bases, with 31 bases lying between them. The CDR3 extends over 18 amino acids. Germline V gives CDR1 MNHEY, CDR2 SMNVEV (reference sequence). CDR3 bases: TGTGCCAGCAGTTTCTGGAGGGGGGCCTCCGAGGGTGGGGTTCGGGCTTTCTTT. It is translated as CASSFWRGASEGGVRAFF.

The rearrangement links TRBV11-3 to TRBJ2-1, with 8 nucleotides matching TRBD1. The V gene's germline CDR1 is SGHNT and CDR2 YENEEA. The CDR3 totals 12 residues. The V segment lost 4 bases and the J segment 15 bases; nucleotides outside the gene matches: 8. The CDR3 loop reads CASSSPGQARFF. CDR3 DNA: TGTGCCAGCAGCTCGCCGGGACAGGCTAGGTTCTTC.

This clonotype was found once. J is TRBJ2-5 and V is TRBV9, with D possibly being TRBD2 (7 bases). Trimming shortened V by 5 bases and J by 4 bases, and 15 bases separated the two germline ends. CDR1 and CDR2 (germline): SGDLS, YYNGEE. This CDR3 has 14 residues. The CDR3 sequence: CASSQRGGRETQYF. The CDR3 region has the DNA TGTGCCAGCAGTCAGAGGGGGGGTCGAGAGACCCAGTACTTC.

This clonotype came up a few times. The CDR3 is CASSWTGHQETQYF. The CDR3 DNA sequence: TGTGCCAGCAGCTGGACGGGTCACCAAGAGACCCAGTACTTC. The rearrangement joins TRBV7-9 to TRBJ2-5; D unresolved. This CDR3 spans 14 amino acids. Trimming removed 4 bases at V and 0 bases at J, with 9 bases between. Germline V lookup: CDR1 SEHNR, CDR2 FQNEAQ (reference sequence). The full variable domain, in which reference TRBV7-9 and TRBJ2-5 provide the parts outside the CDR3, is DTGVSQNPRHKITKRGQNVTFRCDPISEHNRLYWYRQTLGQGPEFLTYFQNEAQLEKSRLLSDRFSAERPKGSFSTLEIQRTEQGDSAMYLCASSWTGHQETQYFGPGTRLLVL.

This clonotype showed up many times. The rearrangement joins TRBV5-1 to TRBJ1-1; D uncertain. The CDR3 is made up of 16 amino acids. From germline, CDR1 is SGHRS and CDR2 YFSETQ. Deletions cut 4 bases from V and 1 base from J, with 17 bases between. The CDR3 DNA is TGCGCCAGCAGCAACAGCGGGAGGCTCGAGAACACTGAAGCTTTCTTT. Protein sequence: CASSNSGRLENTEAFF.

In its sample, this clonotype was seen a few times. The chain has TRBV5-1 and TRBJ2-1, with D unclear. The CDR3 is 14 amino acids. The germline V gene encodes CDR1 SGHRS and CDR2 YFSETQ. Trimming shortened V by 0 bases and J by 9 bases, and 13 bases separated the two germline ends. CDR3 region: CASSLGSSSSEQFF. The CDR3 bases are TGCGCCAGCAGCTTGGGATCTAGTAGTTCTGAGCAGTTCTTC.